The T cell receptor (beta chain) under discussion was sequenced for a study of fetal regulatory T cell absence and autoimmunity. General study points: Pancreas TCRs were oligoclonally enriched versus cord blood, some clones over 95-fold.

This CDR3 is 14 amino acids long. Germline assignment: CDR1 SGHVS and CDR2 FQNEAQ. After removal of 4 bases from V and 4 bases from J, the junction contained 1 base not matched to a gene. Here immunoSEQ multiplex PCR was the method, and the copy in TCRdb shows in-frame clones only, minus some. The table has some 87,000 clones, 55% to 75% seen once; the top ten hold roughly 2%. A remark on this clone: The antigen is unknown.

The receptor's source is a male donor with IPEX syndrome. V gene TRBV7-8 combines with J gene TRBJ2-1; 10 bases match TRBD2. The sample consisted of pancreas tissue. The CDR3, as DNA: TGTGCCAGCAGCTCACTAGCGGGGTACAATGAGCAGTTCTTC. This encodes CASSSLAGYNEQFF.